A single sample gave rise to the 28 T cell receptor beta chains below, sequenced in a study of technical replicates of blood from a few donors listed by TCRdb under 2017. The library was produced with the immunoSEQ multiplex PCR assay. TCRdb provides this immuneACCESS table in a form limited to in-frame rearrangements. Some clones are lacking; in checked studies, under half of them reflect an unresolved V gene, and why the rest are absent is not known. This sample gives around 80,000 clones in total; roughly 98% of them show up just once. Approximately 0.15% of the sample is held by the ten biggest clonotypes. The sequenced material came from T cells isolated from PBMCs. The receptors were gathered from a human donor in good health.

This clone was seen just once. The chain links TRBV9 to TRBJ2-4; TRBD2 agrees at 9 bases. Germline CDR1 and CDR2: SGDLS and YYNGEE. This CDR3 has 16 residues. The trim removed 2 bases at V and 9 bases at J, leaving 12 bases unmatched. CDR3 protein: CASSVGRGGLSSIQYF. CDR3 nucleotides: TGTGCCAGCAGCGTGGGGCGGGGGGGCTTAAGTAGCATTCAGTACTTC.

The chain is built from TRBV6-6 and TRBJ2-5; unclear D gene. Trimming took off 10 bases at V and 7 bases at J, with 19 bases between the two ends. The CDR3 length is 13 residues. CDR1 is MNHNY, CDR2 SVGAGI, per germline (reference sequence). The CDR3 DNA is TGTGCCACCACAGACCCTACAATGGGGACCCAGTACTTC. Translating gives CATTDPTMGTQYF.

The chain has TRBV5-8 and TRBJ1-1; D remains ambiguous. The CDR3 has 11 amino acids. Germline V gene lookup returns CDR1 SGHTS and CDR2 YDEGEE. Trimming removed 3 bases from V and 11 bases from J, with 11 bases in between. For the CDR3, the DNA is TGTGCCAGCAGCTACAACTATCCTGCTTTCTTT. Its protein is CASSYNYPAFF.

The gene calls are TRBV7-8 and TRBJ1-5; D possibly corresponds to TRBD1 (5 bases). The germline V gene has CDR1 SGHVS and CDR2 FQNEAQ. V lost 5 bases and J 6 bases, leaving 14 bases between the germline ends. CDR3 size: 14 residues. Written as DNA, the CDR3 is TGTGCCAGCAGCCTGGGGGGGGTCGGTCAGCCCCAGCATTTT. Translating gives CASSLGGVGQPQHF. Full variable domain (rest looked up from reference TRBV7-8 and TRBJ1-5): GAGVSQSPRYKVAKRGQDVALRCDPISGHVSLFWYQQALGQGPEFLTYFQNEAQLDKSGLPSDRFFAERPEGSVSTLKIQRTQQEDSAVYLCASSLGGVGQPQHFGDGTRLSIL.

This clone is a singleton in its sample. CDR3 sequence (DNA): TGTGCCAGCAGTGACCGCTCCTCACTTAGCACAGATACGCAGTATTTT. It is translated as CASSDRSSLSTDTQYF. This chain uses TRBV6-4 with TRBJ2-3; D remains ambiguous. The CDR3 runs 16 residues. The germline V gene has CDR1 MRHNA and CDR2 SNTAGT. V dropped 2 bases and J dropped 0 bases, with 12 bases sitting between them.

V gene TRBV4-1 combines with J gene TRBJ2-1; TRBD1 might be the D (5 bases). The germline V gene encodes CDR1 MGHRA and CDR2 YSYEKL. V gave up 0 bases and J gave up 8 bases, with 20 bases separating them. This CDR3 spans 17 amino acids. CDR3 sequence (DNA): TGCGCCAGCAGCCAAGATCGGATGGGGCGGTTACAGGATGAGCAGTTCTTC. Its protein is CASSQDRMGRLQDEQFF.

The chain recombines TRBV30 with TRBJ2-5, with 8 bases that match TRBD1. Germline V CDR1 and CDR2: GTSNPN, SVGIG (reference sequence). The CDR3 runs 14 residues. Trimming at V came to 4 bases and at J to 1 base, leaving 5 bases not matched to a gene. The CDR3 sequence: CAWTLGTGQETQYF. The CDR3 DNA reads as TGTGCCTGGACCCTCGGGACAGGCCAAGAGACCCAGTACTTC. The full variable domain, with the rest looked up from reference TRBV30 and TRBJ2-5, is SQTIHQWPATLVQPVGSPLSLECTVEGTSNPNLYWYRQAAGRGLQLLFYSVGIGQISSEVPQNLSASRPQDRQFILSSKKLLLSDSGFYLCAWTLGTGQETQYFGPGTRLLVL.

This clone has just one count. The rearrangement uses TRBV5-1 and TRBJ2-7; D perhaps matches TRBD2 (7 bases). The germline CDR1 and CDR2 sequences are SGHRS and YFSETQ. Trimming left V 0 bases short and J 1 base short, with 14 bases between. The CDR3 consists of 16 residues. CDR3 amino acids: CASSLGAGARSYEQYF. In DNA form, the CDR3 reads TGCGCCAGCAGCTTGGGTGCGGGGGCGCGGTCCTACGAGCAGTACTTC.

This chain joins TRBV4-2 and TRBJ2-2, with TRBD2 matching over 11 bases. CDR3 length: 17 amino acids. The germline gives CDR1 LGHNA, CDR2 YNFKEQ. With 2 bases clipped from V and 5 bases from J, the junction kept 7 bases outside the gene matches. DNA of the CDR3: TGTGCCAGCAGCCAAACCACTAGCGGGAGTCGTACCGGGGAGCTGTTTTTT. Its translation is CASSQTTSGSRTGELFF.

This chain links TRBV2 with TRBJ2-7; 8 nucleotides align to TRBD2. Germline-derived CDR1 and CDR2 are SNHLY and FYNNEI. The trim removed 10 bases at V and 4 bases at J, leaving 12 bases unmatched. This CDR3 contains 14 residues. The CDR3 DNA is TGTGCCACCAAACCGGGACTAGGCATATACGAGCAGTACTTC. Residues: CATKPGLGIYEQYF.

The J gene is TRBJ1-2, the V gene TRBV6-6, with D maybe TRBD1 (6 bases). CDR1 is MNHNY and CDR2 is SVGAGI in the germline V gene (reference sequence). The CDR3 length is 13 residues. The germline V and J ends were trimmed by 5 bases and 7 bases, with 14 bases remaining between them. Here the CDR3 reads CASSNIGGFGYTF. In DNA form, the CDR3 reads TGTGCCAGCAGTAACATAGGGGGTTTTGGCTACACCTTC.

The V gene is TRBV7-9, the J gene TRBJ2-2; D gene uncertain. V dropped 3 bases and J dropped 7 bases, with 12 bases sitting between them. The V gene's germline CDR1 is SEHNR and CDR2 FQNEAQ (reference sequence). The CDR3 consists of 14 residues. CDR3 in DNA: TGTGCCAGCAGCTTTGAGGAGTCTGACGGGGAGCTGTTTTTT. This translates into CASSFEESDGELFF.

V and J are TRBV7-2 and TRBJ1-5; no clear D gene. Germline V gene data show CDR1 as SGHTA and CDR2 as FQGNSA. The CDR3 loop spans 13 amino acids. The V and J ends lost 5 bases and 4 bases respectively, with 9 bases between them. For the CDR3, the DNA is TGTGCCAGCAGCCAACAGAGAAATCAGCCCCAGCATTTT. Protein product: CASSQQRNQPQHF.

This chain links TRBV11-3 with TRBJ1-2, with D hard to call. Per germline, CDR1 SGHNT and CDR2 YENEEA. The CDR3 has 16 residues. Trimming pared 4 bases from V and 2 bases from J, leaving 17 bases between. The CDR3 bases are TGTGCCAGCAGCTCCCTTCCGGGAGATAGCAACTATGGCTACACCTTC. It codes for CASSSLPGDSNYGYTF. Complete variable domain (other parts from reference TRBV11-3 and TRBJ1-2): EAGVVQSPRYKIIEKKQPVAFWCNPISGHNTLYWYLQNLGQGPELLIRYENEEAVDDSQLPKDRFSAERLKGVDSTLKIQPAELGDSAVYLCASSSLPGDSNYGYTFGSGTRLTVV.

The chain recombines TRBV7-9 with TRBJ1-2; D unclear. The CDR3 length is 14 residues. Trimming stripped 4 bases from V and 6 bases from J, with 15 bases between. Germline-derived CDR1 and CDR2 are SEHNR and FQNEAQ (reference sequence). CDR3 region: CASSWARGADGYTF. The CDR3 DNA follows: TGTGCCAGCAGCTGGGCCCGGGGAGCTGATGGCTACACCTTC.

In the case of this clone: Other DNA sequences in this sample translate to the same CDR3. This chain connects TRBV28 to TRBJ2-7, with unresolved D. Germline V lookup: CDR1 MDHEN, CDR2 SYDVKM. The CDR3 has 12 amino acids. V gave up 3 bases and J gave up 3 bases, with 6 bases separating them. CDR3 DNA sequence: TGTGCCAGCAGTTTTCAGAACTACGAGCAGTACTTC. Translated, it gives CASSFQNYEQYF.

This chain connects TRBV4-1 to TRBJ2-2; a possible D gene is TRBD1 (5 bases). Looked up from germline, CDR1 is MGHRA and CDR2 is YSYEKL. Trimming took off 4 bases at V and 1 base at J, with 7 bases between the two ends. CDR3 size: 14 residues. The CDR3 DNA is TGCGCCAGCAGCCCCCAGGGGAACACCGGGGAGCTGTTTTTT. As protein: CASSPQGNTGELFF.

The rearrangement uses TRBV6-1 and TRBJ2-5; D is possibly TRBD1 (5 bases). Germline V gene data show CDR1 as MNHNS and CDR2 as SASEGT. The CDR3 is made up of 13 amino acids. V lost 5 bases and J 3 bases, leaving 10 bases between the germline ends. CDR3 sequence (DNA): TGTGCCAGCAGTTCCGACAGTAAAGAGACCCAGTACTTC. It encodes CASSSDSKETQYF.

This clone was recorded only once. V usage is TRBV27 and J usage is TRBJ2-7; D not resolved. Trimming shortened V by 6 bases and J by 2 bases, and 8 bases separated the two germline ends. The CDR3 runs 12 residues. In germline, CDR1 is MNHEY, CDR2 SMNVEV (reference sequence). CDR3 region: CASRGTAYEQYF. DNA of the CDR3: TGTGCCAGCAGAGGTACAGCCTACGAGCAGTACTTC.

The chain combines TRBV2 with TRBJ2-7, with TRBD2 as a possible D gene (6 bases). The CDR3 spans 11 residues. Germline CDR1 and CDR2: SNHLY and FYNNEI. CDR3 DNA sequence: TGTGCTCGGGACTTAGGAGGCGAGCAGTACTTC. Protein sequence: CARDLGGEQYF.

The chain couples TRBV29-1 to TRBJ2-3; tentatively, D is TRBD1 (5 bases). CDR1 and CDR2 (germline): SQVTM, ANQGSEA. The length of the CDR3 is 13 residues. V was trimmed by 8 bases and J by 5 bases, leaving 17 bases between them. The CDR3 region has the DNA TGCAGCTGTGGGGCGAGGCCAGGAGATACGCAGTATTTT. It yields the protein CSCGARPGDTQYF.

The chain recombines TRBV5-6 with TRBJ1-5; D is uncertain. Germline loops: CDR1 SGHDT, CDR2 YYEEEE. With 0 bases removed from V and 0 bases from J, the gap between germline ends came to 7 bases. The CDR3 extends over 15 amino acids. This CDR3 is CASSLAFGSNQPQHF. CDR3 in DNA: TGTGCCAGCAGCTTGGCCTTCGGTAGCAATCAGCCCCAGCATTTT.

For the CDR3, the DNA is TGTGCCATCAGTGATGTACAGATCTCTGGGGCCAACGTCCTGACTTTC. Translated: CAISDVQISGANVLTF. This chain connects TRBV10-3 to TRBJ2-6, with no clear D. The V end lost 3 bases, the J end lost 0 bases, and 9 bases lay between the germline ends. The CDR3 covers 16 residues. Germline values: CDR1 ENHRY, CDR2 SYGVKD.

The chain recombines TRBV11-3 with TRBJ2-1; 8 nucleotides line up with TRBD2. With V trimmed by 5 bases and J by 5 bases, 20 bases remained unmatched. This CDR3 has 19 amino acids. Germline values: CDR1 SGHNT, CDR2 YENEEA. CDR3 sequence reads: CASSRTGGWGRPHNNEQFF. The CDR3 DNA is TGTGCCAGCAGCCGAACGGGGGGGTGGGGAAGGCCGCACAACAATGAGCAGTTCTTC. Supplemented by reference TRBV11-3 and TRBJ2-1, the full variable domain reads EAGVVQSPRYKIIEKKQPVAFWCNPISGHNTLYWYLQNLGQGPELLIRYENEEAVDDSQLPKDRFSAERLKGVDSTLKIQPAELGDSAVYLCASSRTGGWGRPHNNEQFFGPGTRLTVL.

The rearrangement joins TRBV27 to TRBJ1-6, with D tentatively TRBD1 (5 bases). Trimming pared 5 bases from V and 7 bases from J, leaving 15 bases between. Per the germline V gene, CDR1 is MNHEY and CDR2 is SMNVEV (reference sequence). The CDR3 consists of 15 residues. Here the CDR3 DNA reads TGTGCCAGCAGTGCCCCCGACAGCTCAAATTCACCCCTCCACTTT. This sequence encodes CASSAPDSSNSPLHF.

This sequence joins TRBV11-2 and TRBJ1-4, with no clear D. The CDR3 spans 15 residues. Trimming took off 3 bases at V and 1 base at J, with 9 bases between the two ends. CDR1 is SGHAT, CDR2 FQNNGV, per germline. The CDR3, as DNA: TGTGCCAGCAGCTTTTCGGGAGGAACTAATGAAAAACTGTTTTTT. Translating it yields CASSFSGGTNEKLFF. Together with reference TRBV11-2 and TRBJ1-4, the CDR3 gives the full variable domain: EAGVAQSPRYKIIEKRQSVAFWCNPISGHATLYWYQQILGQGPKLLIQFQNNGVVDDSQLPKDRFSAERLKGVDSTLKIQPAKLEDSAVYLCASSFSGGTNEKLFFGSGTQLSVL.

The genes are TRBV5-1 and TRBJ1-4; 7 bases align to TRBD1. Unmatched junction bases numbered 4, after V lost 0 bases and J lost 8 bases. Germline values: CDR1 SGHRS, CDR2 YFSETQ. CDR3 length equals 14 residues. This chain's CDR3 is CASSLGTGREKLFF. CDR3 nucleotide sequence: TGCGCCAGCAGCTTGGGGACAGGCAGGGAAAAACTGTTTTTT.

This chain uses TRBV6-1 with TRBJ2-1; D possibly corresponds to TRBD1 (6 bases). The CDR3 runs to 16 residues. CDR1 and CDR2 from the germline V gene are MNHNS and SASEGT. Trimming took 3 bases from V and 6 from J, leaving 18 bases between them. The CDR3 is CASSEWWRQVFNEQFF. CDR3 DNA sequence: TGTGCCAGCAGTGAGTGGTGGAGACAGGTATTCAATGAGCAGTTCTTC.